This T cell receptor (beta chain) was recovered during a study of T cells in Graves' hyperthyroidism and ophthalmopathy. This clonotype was counted many times. Its antigen is unidentified. General study results and limits: Ophthalmopathy onset followed model prediction by a median approximately seven months.

There were TCR beta CDR3 regions amplified from RNA transcripts. Initially, a first-round RT-PCR of the TCR CDR3 employed the HTBI primer set. Each CDR3 protein gets one entry after TCRdb re-called the multiplex PCR reads with MiXCR. The data show fewer than 650,000 distinct CDR3 sequences, with approximately 14% seen just once and about 4% held by the top ten. The study left out patients who had uncontrolled infection, other autoimmune disease, pregnancy or lactation. Used for diagnoses were clinical symptoms, serum thyroxine and TRAb, thyroid ultrasound and orbital computed tomography. Sequenced input: blood. The sequence came from a woman aged 40 to 55 with Graves' ophthalmopathy.

CDR3 coding DNA: TGCAGCGTTGAGCCTAGCGGGGCATACGAGCAGTACTTC. It encodes CSVEPSGAYEQYF. J is TRBJ2-7 and V is TRBV29-1; 9 bases are a match to TRBD2. J was trimmed by 4 bases and V by 3 bases; bases with no gene match: 4. Germline-derived CDR1 and CDR2 are SQVTM and ANQGSEA. The CDR3 is made up of 13 amino acids.